This TCR beta chain was captured by sequencing in a study of cytomegalovirus exposure and HLA in healthy donors. Study-wide points: Indistinguishable V segments such as TRBV6-2 and TRBV6-3 were excluded. The authors judged a highly shared variant cluster likely a sequencing artifact.

The PCR contained 60 Vbeta and 13 Jbeta primers. The data were produced by immunoSEQ multiplex PCR, yet TCRdb's version contains in-frame clones alone and is incomplete. This repertoire shows 30,000 to 40,000 clones, roughly 64% found once; its top ten account for 9.5% to 13%. Turning to this clone: What it recognizes is unknown.

This CDR3 has 18 amino acids. V gave up 5 bases and J gave up 1 base; unmatched junction bases: 13. Germline values: CDR1 MNHEY, CDR2 SMNVEV (reference sequence). The chain links TRBV27 to TRBJ2-7; 11 nucleotides line up with TRBD1. Sequenced sample: PBMCs. This TCR was recovered from a man between 40 and 49 years old in good health and CMV-seropositive. The DNA for the CDR3 is TGTGCCAGCAGTCTCCGGACAGGGGGCGCTTCCAATTCCTACGAGCAGTACTTC. This codes for CASSLRTGGASNSYEQYF.